Listed below are T cell receptor beta chains from one sample, sequenced in a study of spatial heterogeneity in lung cancer. TCRdb itself ran the 5' RACE reads through MiXCR, one entry per CDR3 protein. This sample yields 15,000 or so distinct CDR3 sequences, of which 10% to 11% are seen a single time; 34% belongs to the top ten. The input for sequencing was PBMCs, taken at surgery. The receptors stem from a female donor with early-stage non-small cell lung cancer. Each CDR3 is given with its conserved first and last residue. Each record gives: V gene, clone size, D gene, J gene, CDR3 DNA, CDR3 protein. The D gene is left open where the match is weak. A clone size is listed for some rows: how often the clone was seen (once, few, many), or a class if it is expanded.

V gene: TRBV4-1; clone size: many; D gene: TRBD1; J gene: TRBJ2-2; CDR3 DNA: TGCGCCAGCAGCCAGGAGGACAGGGGGCACGGGGAGCTGTTTTTT; CDR3 protein: CASSQEDRGHGELFF
V gene: TRBV2; clone size: many; D gene: -; J gene: TRBJ2-5; CDR3 DNA: TGTGCCAGCAGTGTGGACGAGACCCAGTACTTC; CDR3 protein: CASSVDETQYF
V gene: TRBV3-1; clone size: few; D gene: -; J gene: TRBJ2-7; CDR3 DNA: TGTGCCAGCAGCCAAGACGAAGAGCAGTACTTC; CDR3 protein: CASSQDEEQYF
V gene: TRBV1; clone size: few; D gene: -; J gene: TRBJ2-3; CDR3 DNA: TGCACCAGCAGCCAAGAAGAGGGAGCGGGGGGAGACCGCACAGATACGCAGTATTTT; CDR3 protein: CTSSQEEGAGGDRTDTQYF
V gene: TRBV14; clone size: many; D gene: -; J gene: TRBJ2-3; CDR3 DNA: TGTGCCAGCAGCCAAGGGCTTAGCACAGATACGCAGTATTTT; CDR3 protein: CASSQGLSTDTQYF
V gene: TRBV6-6; clone size: many; D gene: -; J gene: TRBJ1-5; CDR3 DNA: TGTGCCAGCAGCGGACAGTCCCAGCCCCAGCATTTT; CDR3 protein: CASSGQSQPQHF
V gene: TRBV10-1; clone size: many; D gene: -; J gene: TRBJ2-2; CDR3 DNA: TGCGCCAGCAGTGAGTCGGTAGGAGCGAACACCGGGGAGCTGTTTTTT; CDR3 protein: CASSESVGANTGELFF
V gene: TRBV5-1; clone size: few; D gene: TRBD2; J gene: TRBJ2-5; CDR3 DNA: TGCGCCAGCAGCTTGCGGGTACTAGCGGGAAGATCCCAAGAGACCCAGTACTTC; CDR3 protein: CASSLRVLAGRSQETQYF
V gene: TRBV9; clone size: many; D gene: -; J gene: TRBJ2-3; CDR3 DNA: TGTGCCAGCAGCGCCCGCCCCACCACAGATACGCAGTATTTT; CDR3 protein: CASSARPTTDTQYF
V gene: TRBV30; clone size: -; D gene: -; J gene: TRBJ2-3; CDR3 DNA: TGTGCCTGGATGGACAGATCCACAGATACGCAGTATTTT; CDR3 protein: CAWMDRSTDTQYF
V gene: TRBV6-6; clone size: medium-sized; D gene: -; J gene: TRBJ2-3; CDR3 DNA: TGTGCCAGCAGCCAGGGGGGTCCAGATACGCAGTATTTT; CDR3 protein: CASSQGGPDTQYF
V gene: TRBV12-3/TRBV12-4; clone size: -; D gene: -; J gene: TRBJ2-3; CDR3 DNA: TGTGCCAGCAGTTTAGCGGGGTTCCCAGATACGCAGTATTTT; CDR3 protein: CASSLAGFPDTQYF
V gene: TRBV9; clone size: many; D gene: -; J gene: TRBJ1-1; CDR3 DNA: TGTGCCAGACGTCATGGAGCTTTCTTT; CDR3 protein: CARRHGAFF
V gene: TRBV5-1; clone size: medium-sized; D gene: TRBD2; J gene: TRBJ2-3; CDR3 DNA: TGCGCCAGCAGCTTGGGATCAAGCGGGGGCGGCGCAGATACGCAGTATTTT; CDR3 protein: CASSLGSSGGGADTQYF
V gene: TRBV7-9; clone size: -; D gene: -; J gene: TRBJ2-3; CDR3 DNA: TGTGCCAGCAGCTTATTACCTCCTGTGGGCACAGATACGCAGTATTTT; CDR3 protein: CASSLLPPVGTDTQYF
V gene: TRBV5-1; clone size: many; D gene: -; J gene: TRBJ1-4; CDR3 DNA: TGCGCCAGCAGCTCAAGGGGGAGTGTTGAAAAACTGTTTTTT; CDR3 protein: CASSSRGSVEKLFF
V gene: TRBV14; clone size: many; D gene: TRBD2; J gene: TRBJ2-5; CDR3 DNA: TGTGCCAGCAGCCAAGATACCGCGGGGGGGACCCAGTACTTC; CDR3 protein: CASSQDTAGGTQYF
V gene: TRBV6-6; clone size: few; D gene: -; J gene: TRBJ2-1; CDR3 DNA: TGTGCCAGCAGTTACTCAAAGAATGAGCAGTTCTTC; CDR3 protein: CASSYSKNEQFF
V gene: TRBV28; clone size: -; D gene: -; J gene: TRBJ1-6; CDR3 DNA: TGTGCCAGCAGTTTTGGTAGGGCGCCGGGGTCACCCCTCCACTTT; CDR3 protein: CASSFGRAPGSPLHF
V gene: TRBV7-2; clone size: many; D gene: -; J gene: TRBJ2-4; CDR3 DNA: TGTGCCAGCAGCTTAGGGGATAGTAGTAACATTCAGTACTTC; CDR3 protein: CASSLGDSSNIQYF
V gene: TRBV5-1; clone size: many; D gene: -; J gene: TRBJ2-1; CDR3 DNA: TGCGCCAGCAGCTTGGCCCAGTTTAGGGATGAGCAGTTCTTC; CDR3 protein: CASSLAQFRDEQFF
V gene: TRBV12-3/TRBV12-4; clone size: many; D gene: -; J gene: TRBJ2-1; CDR3 DNA: TGTGCCAGCAGCCCTCTGCAGGGGACCCAGCAGTTCTTC; CDR3 protein: CASSPLQGTQQFF
V gene: TRBV10-2; clone size: many; D gene: -; J gene: TRBJ2-3; CDR3 DNA: TGCGCCAGCAAAGACCAGGGAAGCACAGATACGCAGTATTTT; CDR3 protein: CASKDQGSTDTQYF
V gene: TRBV11-2; clone size: few; D gene: -; J gene: TRBJ2-2; CDR3 DNA: TGTGCCAGCAGCATGGGAACAACCACCGGGGAGCTGTTTTTT; CDR3 protein: CASSMGTTTGELFF
V gene: TRBV9; clone size: -; D gene: TRBD2; J gene: TRBJ2-2; CDR3 DNA: TGTGCCAGCAGCGTAGAACTAGCGGGGGATCTCGGGGAGCTGTTTTTT; CDR3 protein: CASSVELAGDLGELFF
V gene: TRBV6-1; clone size: many; D gene: -; J gene: TRBJ2-6; CDR3 DNA: TGTGCCAGCAGGGCGGACCCCCCAGTAACTGGGGCCAACGTCCTGACTTTC; CDR3 protein: CASRADPPVTGANVLTF
V gene: TRBV5-1; clone size: many; D gene: -; J gene: TRBJ2-5; CDR3 DNA: TGCGCCAGCAGCTTGAGGGGACAAAGACAAGAGACCCAGTACTTC; CDR3 protein: CASSLRGQRQETQYF
V gene: TRBV14; clone size: -; D gene: -; J gene: TRBJ1-2; CDR3 DNA: TGTGCCAGCGGGCCGGTAACCGACTATGGCTACACCTTC; CDR3 protein: CASGPVTDYGYTF
V gene: TRBV2; clone size: many; D gene: -; J gene: TRBJ1-1; CDR3 DNA: TGTGCCAGCAGTGACCAGACAGGCCACACTGAAGCTTTCTTT; CDR3 protein: CASSDQTGHTEAFF
V gene: TRBV3-1; clone size: many; D gene: TRBD2; J gene: TRBJ2-7; CDR3 DNA: TGTGCCAGCAGCCCCGGACTAGCGGGAGGCCCCTCCGTCTTC; CDR3 protein: CASSPGLAGGPSVF
V gene: TRBV20-1; clone size: many; D gene: -; J gene: TRBJ2-3; CDR3 DNA: TGCAGTGCTAGCGGTGGAGGGAGAGATACGCAGTATTTT; CDR3 protein: CSASGGGRDTQYF
V gene: TRBV2; clone size: -; D gene: TRBD1; J gene: TRBJ2-3; CDR3 DNA: TGTGCCAGCAGCCGACAGGGACGGGCTTACGCCTTT; CDR3 protein: CASSRQGRAYAF
V gene: TRBV12-3/TRBV12-4; clone size: few; D gene: -; J gene: TRBJ1-2; CDR3 DNA: TGTGCCAGCAGTTTGGCCCGACAGGTACAACTCTATGGCTACACCTTC; CDR3 protein: CASSLARQVQLYGYTF
V gene: TRBV6-2/TRBV6-3; clone size: few; D gene: -; J gene: TRBJ2-1; CDR3 DNA: TGTGCCAGCAGTATGCTACGGGAGTCAAGTGAGCAGTTCTTC; CDR3 protein: CASSMLRESSEQFF
V gene: TRBV6-6; clone size: -; D gene: TRBD1; J gene: TRBJ1-1; CDR3 DNA: TGTGCCAGCAGGTCCGGGACAGGGGACACTGAAGCTTTCTTT; CDR3 protein: CASRSGTGDTEAFF
V gene: TRBV10-1; clone size: -; D gene: TRBD1; J gene: TRBJ2-1; CDR3 DNA: TGCGCCAGCAGTAAAACAGGGGGCGCCTACAATGAGCAGTTCTTC; CDR3 protein: CASSKTGGAYNEQFF
V gene: TRBV29-1; clone size: few; D gene: -; J gene: TRBJ1-3; CDR3 DNA: TGCAGCGCCCTTAAGGGTGCTGGAAACACCATATATTTT; CDR3 protein: CSALKGAGNTIYF
V gene: TRBV12-3/TRBV12-4; clone size: medium-sized; D gene: TRBD1; J gene: TRBJ1-5; CDR3 DNA: TGTGCCAGCAGCGCTGCCGTGGGACAGGGAAGGAGCAATCAGCCCCAGCATTTT; CDR3 protein: CASSAAVGQGRSNQPQHF
V gene: TRBV5-6; clone size: many; D gene: TRBD1; J gene: TRBJ2-7; CDR3 DNA: TGTGCCAGCAGCCTTCGGACAGGAGACTCCTACGAGCAGTACTTC; CDR3 protein: CASSLRTGDSYEQYF
V gene: TRBV6-5; clone size: many; D gene: -; J gene: TRBJ2-6; CDR3 DNA: TGTGCCAGCAGTTACTCAGGGTCACTCTCTGGGGCCAACGTCCTGACTTTC; CDR3 protein: CASSYSGSLSGANVLTF
V gene: TRBV20-1; clone size: many; D gene: TRBD2; J gene: TRBJ2-7; CDR3 DNA: TGCAGTGCTAGAGATTTACTAGCGGGGGGGCAGTCCTCCTACGAGCAGTACTTC; CDR3 protein: CSARDLLAGGQSSYEQYF
V gene: TRBV20-1; clone size: many; D gene: -; J gene: TRBJ2-5; CDR3 DNA: TGCAGTGCACCGGGTCTTACTGCGGAGACCCAGTACTTC; CDR3 protein: CSAPGLTAETQYF
V gene: TRBV19; clone size: many; D gene: -; J gene: TRBJ2-5; CDR3 DNA: TGTGCCAGTAGTATAAGCGGGCGGTCACAAGAGACCCAGTACTTC; CDR3 protein: CASSISGRSQETQYF
V gene: TRBV11-2; clone size: -; D gene: TRBD1; J gene: TRBJ2-7; CDR3 DNA: TGTGCCAGCAGCTTCCGGGACAGGGCGGCCCACGAGCAGTACTTC; CDR3 protein: CASSFRDRAAHEQYF
V gene: TRBV10-3; clone size: medium-sized; D gene: TRBD1; J gene: TRBJ1-1; CDR3 DNA: TGTGCCATCAGGGCGCCGGGACAGGGCTTCGAAGCTTTCTTT; CDR3 protein: CAIRAPGQGFEAFF
V gene: TRBV27; clone size: -; D gene: -; J gene: TRBJ2-4; CDR3 DNA: TGTGCCAGCAGTTTTAGGGACGGAAAAAACATTCAGTACTTC; CDR3 protein: CASSFRDGKNIQYF
V gene: TRBV20-1; clone size: many; D gene: TRBD1; J gene: TRBJ1-2; CDR3 DNA: TGCAGTCCCGGACAGGGGGCGAGAGGTGGCTACACCTTC; CDR3 protein: CSPGQGARGGYTF
V gene: TRBV7-2; clone size: many; D gene: TRBD1; J gene: TRBJ1-2; CDR3 DNA: TGTGCCAGCAGCTTGCCCGGGACAGCACCCTATGGCTACACCTTC; CDR3 protein: CASSLPGTAPYGYTF
V gene: TRBV7-9; clone size: medium-sized; D gene: TRBD1; J gene: TRBJ2-5; CDR3 DNA: TGTGCCAGCGGAGACCGGGCACAGGGGATAGGAGAGACCCAGTACTTC; CDR3 protein: CASGDRAQGIGETQYF
V gene: TRBV5-1; clone size: many; D gene: TRBD1; J gene: TRBJ1-3; CDR3 DNA: TGCGCCAGCAGCCGGGACAGCGCCGCCGGAAACACCATATATTTT; CDR3 protein: CASSRDSAAGNTIYF
V gene: TRBV11-2; clone size: -; D gene: TRBD2; J gene: TRBJ2-7; CDR3 DNA: TGTGCCAGCAGCTCCAAACTAGCGGCCTCGGTCGAGCAGTACTTC; CDR3 protein: CASSSKLAASVEQYF
V gene: TRBV5-4; clone size: many; D gene: TRBD1; J gene: TRBJ2-3; CDR3 DNA: TGTGCCAGCAGCTCGGGACAGCGGAAGGATACGCAGTATTTT; CDR3 protein: CASSSGQRKDTQYF